This T cell receptor (beta chain) was recovered during a study of T cell responses to AZD1222 COVID-19 vaccine. Study-wide points: At baseline, seropositivity was found in only a handful of AZD1222 recipients. The donor cohort was predominantly white British with a female majority, and clonal diversity may have been underestimated. The study found Spike-specific TCR breadth and depth rose after two AZD1222 doses.

The ends lost 4 bases at V and 5 bases at J; junction bases unmatched: 18. Germline lookup yields CDR1 KGHDR and CDR2 SFDVKD. The CDR3 runs to 18 residues. Data came from immunoSEQ multiplex PCR; TCRdb stores just in-frame clones and leaves some out. The table includes some 87,000 clones, around 91% detected once. As to this clone: What it recognizes is unknown.

This rearrangement joins TRBV24-1 to TRBJ2-5; 7 nucleotides align to TRBD2. This TCR was sampled from an adult in good health. This specimen consisted of peripheral blood, obtained on day 0 of AZD1222 vaccination. DNA of the CDR3: TGTGCCACCAGTGAACCCCTGAATCCCGGCGGGAGTAGGGAGACCCAGTACTTC. This sequence encodes CATSEPLNPGGSRETQYF.